The 22 T cell receptor beta chains presented below share a single source sample, sequenced in a study of post-analysis software for immune sequencing data. TCR beta libraries were prepared from cDNA with unique molecular identifiers. Each CDR3 protein gets one entry after TCRdb re-called the PCR reads with MiXCR. This sample carries hundreds of thousands of distinct CDR3 sequences, roughly two fifths of them seen once, and the ten largest clones take over 1.5%. For these receptors, no antigen is known. Notes on the study in general: With TRBV5-6, TRBV5-1 and TRBV20-1 included, about 5 TRBV segments were more frequent in patients than in controls.

Sequenced sample: blood. The receptors were sampled from a girl aged 5-17 years with multiple sclerosis.

This clonotype was seen a handful of times. CDR3 in DNA: TGTGCCAGCAGCTTAATCCGGGGACTAGCGGGAGGAGAGACCCAGTACTTC. Its protein is CASSLIRGLAGGETQYF. This chain joins TRBV11-2 and TRBJ2-5, with 15 bases matching TRBD2. The J segment lost 4 bases and the V segment lost 2 bases, leaving 5 bases of the junction unmatched. Germline CDR1 reads SGHAT; CDR2 reads FQNNGV. The CDR3 is made up of 17 amino acids. The variable domain in full, completed from reference TRBV11-2 and TRBJ2-5, reads EAGVAQSPRYKIIEKRQSVAFWCNPISGHATLYWYQQILGQGPKLLIQFQNNGVVDDSQLPKDRFSAERLKGVDSTLKIQPAKLEDSAVYLCASSLIRGLAGGETQYFGPGTRLLVL.

V and J are TRBV20-1 and TRBJ2-1; 7 nucleotides line up with TRBD2. V lost 1 base to trimming and J lost 10 bases; unmatched junction nucleotides: 1. CDR1 is DFQATT and CDR2 is SNEGSKA in the germline V gene (reference sequence). The CDR3 has 11 residues. The CDR3 sequence is CSARVGGEQFF. CDR3 sequence (DNA): TGCAGTGCTAGAGTGGGGGGGGAGCAGTTCTTC.

The chain recombines TRBV28 with TRBJ2-7; D not certain. CDR1 and CDR2 (germline): MDHEN, SYDVKM. The CDR3 totals 13 residues. V lost 8 bases and J lost 0, with 11 bases in between. CDR3 nucleotide sequence: TGTGCCAGCCTTGGGGTCTTCTCCTACGAGCAGTACTTC. It is translated as CASLGVFSYEQYF.

The rearrangement uses TRBV2 and TRBJ2-7, with D possibly called TRBD1 or TRBD2 (6 bases each). Per germline, CDR1 SNHLY and CDR2 FYNNEI. V dropped 7 bases and J dropped 9 bases, with 13 bases sitting between them. The CDR3 runs to 11 residues. As DNA, the CDR3 is TGTGCCAGCACCAAGGGGGGCGGGCAGTACTTC. This codes for CASTKGGGQYF.

The chain has TRBV29-1 and TRBJ2-5, with 8 bases aligning to TRBD1. V dropped 2 bases and J dropped 6; count of bases not matched to a gene: 2. The length of the CDR3 is 12 residues. The germline V gene encodes CDR1 SQVTM and CDR2 ANQGSEA. The chain's CDR3 is CSVERTGKTQYF. The CDR3 nucleotides read TGCAGCGTTGAACGGACAGGGAAGACCCAGTACTTC.

This clonotype was detected only a few times. This chain links TRBV29-1 with TRBJ2-5; maybe TRBD1 (5 bases). Per germline, CDR1 SQVTM and CDR2 ANQGSEA. The ends were cut back, 6 bases at V and 4 bases at J, with 9 bases in the middle. The CDR3 runs 11 residues. For the CDR3, the DNA is TGCAGCGTCCCCAGGGCAGAGACCCAGTACTTC. Translating it yields CSVPRAETQYF.

The table lists this clonotype with a few counts. This chain connects TRBV12-3 or TRBV12-4 to TRBJ2-7; either TRBD1 or TRBD2 may fit D (6 bases each). The CDR3 consists of 14 residues. Trimming shortened V by 7 bases and J by 0 bases, and 13 bases separated the two germline ends. In DNA form, the CDR3 reads TGTGCCAGCACCATAGGGGGGCGCTCCTACGAGCAGTACTTC. It specifies CASTIGGRSYEQYF.

The CDR3 DNA is TGTGCCAGCAGCTTGTCCGTTCTGGAGCAGTACTTC. Translation: CASSLSVLEQYF. The rearrangement links TRBV7-9 to TRBJ2-5, with D unclear. The length of the CDR3 is 12 residues. The germline V gene has CDR1 SEHNR and CDR2 FQNEAQ (reference sequence). V was pared by 3 bases and J by 11 bases, with 13 bases between.

The V call is TRBV6-6, the J call TRBJ1-4; no clear D. Germline assignment: CDR1 MNHNY and CDR2 SVGAGI (reference sequence). Trimming removed 6 bases from V and 6 bases from J, with 11 bases in between. The CDR3 totals 13 residues. In nucleotides, the CDR3 is TGTGCCAGCAGGTCACGGAAGGATGAAAAACTGTTTTTT. Amino acid sequence: CASRSRKDEKLFF.

The chain links TRBV5-1 to TRBJ2-5, with D possibly TRBD2 on 6 matching bases. The length of the CDR3 is 19 residues. The ends were cut back, 4 bases at V and 4 bases at J, with 29 bases in the middle. Germline V lookup: CDR1 SGHRS, CDR2 YFSETQ. CDR3 loop: CASSPSELGGGPVRETQYF. In DNA form, the CDR3 reads TGCGCCAGCAGCCCCTCGGAGCTGGGAGGAGGGCCCGTTAGAGAGACCCAGTACTTC.

The rearrangement uses TRBV7-2 and TRBJ1-1; D not certain. The CDR3 covers 10 residues. Looked up from germline, CDR1 is SGHTA and CDR2 is FQGNSA. The CDR3 nucleotides read TGTGGTGTAATGAACACTGAAGCTTTCTTT. Translated: CGVMNTEAFF.

This clonotype was picked up a small number of times. The chain couples TRBV7-2 to TRBJ1-2; no clear D. Looked up from germline, CDR1 is SGHTA and CDR2 is FQGNSA. The CDR3 runs 13 residues. V was clipped by 3 bases and J by 4 bases, with 9 bases between them. The CDR3 DNA sequence: TGTGCCAGCAGCTTGGAAACTTTCTATGGCTACACCTTC. Translating it yields CASSLETFYGYTF.

The chain combines TRBV14 with TRBJ2-7; D is unresolved. V was trimmed by 1 base and J by 4 bases, leaving 8 bases between them. The CDR3 loop spans 13 amino acids. CDR1 is SGHDN and CDR2 is FVKESK in the germline V gene. CDR3 sequence: CASSQARWYEQYF. The CDR3 DNA is TGTGCCAGCAGCCAAGCCCGGTGGTACGAGCAGTACTTC.

CDR3 amino acids: CASSLKGSDQPQHF. CDR3 sequence (DNA): TGTGCCAGCAGTTTAAAGGGGTCGGATCAGCCCCAGCATTTT. The chain recombines TRBV12-3 or TRBV12-4 with TRBJ1-5; D might be TRBD1 (5 bases). The CDR3 extends over 14 amino acids. Trimming left V 2 bases short and J 5 bases short, with 10 bases between.

This chain links TRBV6-6 with TRBJ2-1, with D maybe TRBD2 (5 bases). Germline lookup yields CDR1 MNHNY and CDR2 SVGAGI (reference sequence). The CDR3 contains 16 residues. Trimming took 4 bases from V and 0 from J, leaving 13 bases between them. The CDR3 nucleotides are TGTGCCAGCAGTTCCCCTCAGCGGAGCTCCTACAATGAGCAGTTCTTC. Protein product: CASSSPQRSSYNEQFF.

Details on this clonotype: One base away lies a much larger clone, so this may be a sequencing read error. The chain links TRBV4-1 to TRBJ2-5; 9 bases line up with TRBD2. The CDR3 spans 17 residues. J gave up 11 bases and V 0 bases, and 16 bases lay outside the gene matches. In germline, CDR1 is MGHRA, CDR2 YSYEKL. The DNA for the CDR3 is TGCGCCAGCAGCCAAGACGGGTTAGCGGGGGTCTCCTACGTGCAGTACTTC. As protein: CASSQDGLAGVSYVQYF.

A few counts support this clonotype. V gene TRBV13 combines with J gene TRBJ1-4; tentative D call: TRBD1 (6 bases). Trimming cost V 7 bases and J 8 bases, with 20 bases left between them. Germline V CDR1 and CDR2: PRHDT, FYEKMQ (reference sequence). The CDR3 length is 15 residues. The CDR3 nucleotides are TGTGCCAGCACCGAACAGGGTGCGGTGGGAGAAAAACTGTTTTTT. As protein: CASTEQGAVGEKLFF.

This rearrangement joins TRBV20-1 to TRBJ2-1, with D hard to call. Per the germline V gene, CDR1 is DFQATT and CDR2 is SNEGSKA (reference sequence). The CDR3 covers 15 residues. Trimming left V 3 bases short and J 7 bases short, with 19 bases between. The CDR3 DNA reads TGCAGTGCTAGTAAACGGACGACGCCCCAAAATGAGCAGTTCTTC. Translation gives CSASKRTTPQNEQFF.

The rearrangement joins TRBV9 to TRBJ1-1; TRBD1 matches 7 bases. V was clipped by 2 bases and J by 4 bases; unmatched bases: 8. Per germline, CDR1 SGDLS and CDR2 YYNGEE. CDR3 length: 15 residues. The CDR3 region is CASSVGDRVCTEAFF. Here the CDR3 DNA reads TGTGCCAGCAGCGTCGGTGACAGGGTCTGCACTGAAGCTTTCTTT.

This clonotype has a handful of counts. The chain couples TRBV12-3 or TRBV12-4 to TRBJ2-3; D remains ambiguous. CDR3 length: 13 amino acids. V was cut by 3 bases and J by 3 bases, with 7 bases left in between. The CDR3 sequence: CASSFQKTDTQYF. The CDR3 DNA reads TGTGCCAGCAGTTTTCAAAAAACAGATACGCAGTATTTT.

The chain is built from TRBV14 and TRBJ2-5; 10 bases agree with TRBD1. Germline V gene lookup returns CDR1 SGHDN and CDR2 FVKESK. CDR3 length: 16 residues. After removal of 6 bases from V and 5 bases from J, the junction contained 12 bases not matched to a gene. The CDR3 loop is CASSQRLTGGLETQYF. The CDR3 DNA sequence: TGTGCCAGCAGTCAACGTTTGACAGGGGGCTTGGAGACCCAGTACTTC.

This clonotype was detected a few times. The chain carries TRBV12-3 or TRBV12-4 and TRBJ2-3; a possible D gene is TRBD2 (6 bases). The CDR3 covers 15 residues. Trimming took 6 bases from V and 3 from J, leaving 16 bases between them. This CDR3 reads CASRITGEPTDTQYF. The CDR3 coding sequence is TGTGCCAGCAGGATTACGGGAGAACCAACAGATACGCAGTATTTT.